The rows below give T cell receptor beta chains drawn from one sample of a study of CD8 T cells in ankylosing spondylitis. TCRdb processed the 5' RACE reads anew with MiXCR; each CDR3 protein has one entry. This table holds about 250,000 distinct CDR3 sequences, approximately 10% found once. What was sequenced was blood, either unsorted or a sorted T cell fraction (not recorded which). The source of these receptors is a male donor with ankylosing spondylitis or in good health (not recorded which). The CDR3 runs from the conserved cysteine through the conserved F or W. A D gene is named only where the DNA matches it firmly. A clone size is listed for some rows: how often the clone was seen (once, few, many), or a class if it is expanded.

TRBV19,-,-,TRBJ2-1,TGTGCCAGTAGTATAGATCTCCCTCAGGATGAGCAGTTCTTC,CASSIDLPQDEQFF
TRBV10-3,many,TRBD1,TRBJ2-1,TGTGCCATCAGTGAAATGACAGGGGATGAGCAGTTCTTC,CAISEMTGDEQFF
TRBV29-1,many,TRBD1,TRBJ1-2,TGCAGCGTTGATGATCCCAACAGGGGCCCCGGCGGCTACACCTTC,CSVDDPNRGPGGYTF
TRBV5-1,many,-,TRBJ2-1,TGCGCCAGCAGCCCTGGGCCCTCCTACAATGAGCAGTTCTTC,CASSPGPSYNEQFF
TRBV23-1,once,-,TRBJ2-5,TGCGCCAGCAGTCAATCCCAACCCGGACGCAGGGGATGGGAGACCCAGTACTTC,CASSQSQPGRRGWETQYF
TRBV21-1,many,-,TRBJ2-1,TGTGCCAGCAGCAAAGAGGTCGAGTCGGACAATGAGCAGTTCTTC,CASSKEVESDNEQFF
TRBV7-2,many,TRBD1,TRBJ2-3,TGTGCCAGCAGCTTAGCCGGGACAGGGATAACAGATACGCAGTATTTT,CASSLAGTGITDTQYF
TRBV7-2,many,TRBD2,TRBJ2-7,TGTGCCAGCAGCTTAGTTTTGGCGGGAGGGGGCTACGAGCAGTACTTC,CASSLVLAGGGYEQYF
TRBV7-9,many,-,TRBJ1-2,TGTGCCAGCAGCTTAGCGGGTCTCGATGGCTACACCTTC,CASSLAGLDGYTF
TRBV7-2,many,-,TRBJ1-5,TGTGCCAGCAGCCGAGGTGATCAGCCCCAGCATTTT,CASSRGDQPQHF
TRBV27,-,TRBD2,TRBJ2-7,TGTGCCAGCAGCAGACTAGCGGGAGGTGCCTACGAGCAGTACTTC,CASSRLAGGAYEQYF
TRBV6-5,many,-,TRBJ2-2,TGTGCCAGCAGTTACTCCCGGACCACCGGGGAGCTGTTTTTT,CASSYSRTTGELFF
TRBV20-1,many,TRBD2,TRBJ2-1,TGCAGTGCTCTCCAGCCGGGACTAGCGTTTCCCAATGAGCAGTTCTTC,CSALQPGLAFPNEQFF
TRBV5-1,many,-,TRBJ2-7,TGCGCCAGCAGCTTGACGGGGTATGGATACGAGCAGTACTTC,CASSLTGYGYEQYF
TRBV6-1,-,TRBD1,TRBJ2-2,TGTGCCAGCAGTGAAGGGGACAGGGGGTTTCCCGGGGAGCTGTTTTTT,CASSEGDRGFPGELFF
TRBV30,-,-,TRBJ2-7,TGTGCCTGGAGTGTGGGGGGGGCCGAGCAGTACTTC,CAWSVGGAEQYF
TRBV30,many,-,TRBJ1-1,TGTGCCTGGAGTCCGGACCGATACACTGAAGCTTTCTTT,CAWSPDRYTEAFF
TRBV15,many,-,TRBJ2-2,TGTGCCACCAGCGACGACAGGCTGACCGGGGAGCTGTTTTTT,CATSDDRLTGELFF
TRBV6-2/TRBV6-3,many,-,TRBJ1-1,TGTGCCAGCAGTTACACGGAGGCCACTGAAGCTTTCTTT,CASSYTEATEAFF
TRBV20-1,many,TRBD2,TRBJ2-3,TGCAGTGCTAGAGATAGAGCTAGCGGGAGGGCGGATACGCAGTATTTT,CSARDRASGRADTQYF
TRBV12-5,few,TRBD1,TRBJ1-1,TGTGCTAGTGGCCTGGGACAGGGACAGCTGAACACTGAAGCTTTCTTT,CASGLGQGQLNTEAFF
TRBV30,few,TRBD2,TRBJ2-1,TGTGCCCGTTCCGGACTAGCGGGGGGGTACAATGAGCAGTTCTTC,CARSGLAGGYNEQFF
TRBV5-1,many,-,TRBJ2-3,TGCGCCAGCAGCTTTAGTGATGGGGTACCGTTGGATACGCAGTATTTT,CASSFSDGVPLDTQYF
TRBV5-1,-,-,TRBJ2-3,TGCGCCAGCAGCCCCTCACTCCCTTCCACAGATACGCAGTATTTT,CASSPSLPSTDTQYF
TRBV7-2,-,TRBD1,TRBJ1-5,TGTGCCAGCAGCATAGGAGGGGGCGGGTTTATTCAGCCCCAGCATTTT,CASSIGGGGFIQPQHF
TRBV25-1,few,-,TRBJ2-7,TGTGCCAGCAGTGAATCTACCGACACCGAGCAGTACTTC,CASSESTDTEQYF
TRBV25-1,few,TRBD2,TRBJ2-1,TGTGCCCCAACCGGGGGGGGGCCTCGGGATGAGCAGTTCTTC,CAPTGGGPRDEQFF
TRBV5-1,many,-,TRBJ2-1,TGCGCCTGCTATGACAGCTACAATGAGCAGTTCTTC,CACYDSYNEQFF
TRBV29-1,many,-,TRBJ1-1,TGCAGCGCCCTAATCTCGGGGCGCGGAGCTTTCTTT,CSALISGRGAFF